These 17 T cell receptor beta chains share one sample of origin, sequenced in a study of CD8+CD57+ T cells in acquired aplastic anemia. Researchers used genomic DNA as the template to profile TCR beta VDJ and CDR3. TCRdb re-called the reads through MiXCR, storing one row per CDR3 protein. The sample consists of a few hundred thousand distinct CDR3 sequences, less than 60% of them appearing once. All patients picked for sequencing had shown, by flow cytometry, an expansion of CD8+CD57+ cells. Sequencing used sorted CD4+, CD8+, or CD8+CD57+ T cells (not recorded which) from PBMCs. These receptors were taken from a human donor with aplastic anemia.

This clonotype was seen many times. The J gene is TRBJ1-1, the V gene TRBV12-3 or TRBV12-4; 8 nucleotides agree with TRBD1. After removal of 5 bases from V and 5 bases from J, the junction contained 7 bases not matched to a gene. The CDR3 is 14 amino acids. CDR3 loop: CASSPRTGWTEAFF. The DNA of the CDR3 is TGTGCCAGCAGTCCCAGGACAGGGTGGACTGAAGCTTTCTTT.

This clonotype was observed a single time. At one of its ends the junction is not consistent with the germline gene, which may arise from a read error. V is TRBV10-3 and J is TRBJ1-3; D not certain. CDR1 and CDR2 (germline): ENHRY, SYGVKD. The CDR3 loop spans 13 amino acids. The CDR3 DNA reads TGTGCCATCGGCTCCCCGGCTGGAGACACCATATATTTT. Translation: CAIGSPAGDTIYF.

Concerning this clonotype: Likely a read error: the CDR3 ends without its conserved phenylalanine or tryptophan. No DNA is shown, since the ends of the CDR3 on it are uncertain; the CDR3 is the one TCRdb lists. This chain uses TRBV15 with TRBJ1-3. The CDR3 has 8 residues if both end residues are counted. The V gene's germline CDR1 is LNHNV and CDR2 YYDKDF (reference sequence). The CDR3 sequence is CATSFGPT.

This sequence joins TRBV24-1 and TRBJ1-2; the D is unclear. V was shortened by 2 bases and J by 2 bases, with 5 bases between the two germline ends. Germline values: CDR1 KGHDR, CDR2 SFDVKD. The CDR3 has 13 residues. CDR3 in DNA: TGTGCCACCAGTGATTCCGGGAACTATGGCTACACCTTC. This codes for CATSDSGNYGYTF.

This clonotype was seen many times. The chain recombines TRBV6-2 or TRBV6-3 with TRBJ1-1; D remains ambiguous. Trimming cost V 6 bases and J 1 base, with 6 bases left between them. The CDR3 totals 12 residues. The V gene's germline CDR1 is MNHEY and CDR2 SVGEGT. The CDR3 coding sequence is TGTGCCAGCAGAGAGTCGAACACTGAAGCTTTCTTT. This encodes CASRESNTEAFF.

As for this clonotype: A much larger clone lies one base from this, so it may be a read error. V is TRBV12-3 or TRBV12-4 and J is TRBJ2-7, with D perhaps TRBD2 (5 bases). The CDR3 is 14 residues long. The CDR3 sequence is CTSRRQGYSGEQYF. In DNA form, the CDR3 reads TGTACCAGCAGGAGGCAAGGTTACAGCGGCGAGCAGTACTTC.

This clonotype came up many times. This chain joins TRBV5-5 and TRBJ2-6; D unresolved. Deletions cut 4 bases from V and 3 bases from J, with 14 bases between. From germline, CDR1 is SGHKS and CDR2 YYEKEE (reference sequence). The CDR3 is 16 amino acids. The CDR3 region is CASSIRLVVGANVLTF. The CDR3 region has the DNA TGTGCCAGCAGCATTCGGTTAGTAGTTGGGGCCAACGTCCTGACTTTC.

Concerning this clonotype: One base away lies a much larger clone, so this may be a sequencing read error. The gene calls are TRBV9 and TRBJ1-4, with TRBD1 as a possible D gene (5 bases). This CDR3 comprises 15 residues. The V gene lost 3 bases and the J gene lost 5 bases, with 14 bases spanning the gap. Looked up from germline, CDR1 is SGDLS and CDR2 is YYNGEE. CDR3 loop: CASSEGMGGNEKLFF. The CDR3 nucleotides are TGTGCCAGCAGCGAGGGGATGGGAGGAAATGAAAAACTGTTTTTT.

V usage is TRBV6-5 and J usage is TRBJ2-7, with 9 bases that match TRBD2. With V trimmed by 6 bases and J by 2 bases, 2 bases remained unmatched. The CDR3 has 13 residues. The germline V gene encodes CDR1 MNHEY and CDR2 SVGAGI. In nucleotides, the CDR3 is TGTGCCAGCAGGACTAGCGGAACCTACGAGCAGTACTTC. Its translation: CASRTSGTYEQYF.

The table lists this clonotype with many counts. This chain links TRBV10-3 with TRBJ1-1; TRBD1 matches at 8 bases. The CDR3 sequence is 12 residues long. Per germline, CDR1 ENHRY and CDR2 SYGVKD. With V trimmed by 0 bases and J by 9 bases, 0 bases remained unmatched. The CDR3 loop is CAISESRGQAFF. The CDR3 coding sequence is TGTGCCATCAGTGAGTCCAGGGGGCAAGCTTTCTTT.

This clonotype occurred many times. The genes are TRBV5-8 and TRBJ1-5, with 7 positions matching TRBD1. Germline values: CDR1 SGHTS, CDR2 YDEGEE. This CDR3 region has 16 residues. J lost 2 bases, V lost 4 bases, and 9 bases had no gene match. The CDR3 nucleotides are TGTGCCAGCAGCGCGACAGGGACTGGGGGCAATCAGCCCCAGCATTTT. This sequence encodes CASSATGTGGNQPQHF.

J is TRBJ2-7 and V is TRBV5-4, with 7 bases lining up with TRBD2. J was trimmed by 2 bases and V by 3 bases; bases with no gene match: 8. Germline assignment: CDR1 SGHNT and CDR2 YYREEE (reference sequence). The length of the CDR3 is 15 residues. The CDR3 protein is CASSSWRGTTYEQYF. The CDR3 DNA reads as TGTGCCAGCAGCTCTTGGCGGGGGACGACCTACGAGCAGTACTTC.

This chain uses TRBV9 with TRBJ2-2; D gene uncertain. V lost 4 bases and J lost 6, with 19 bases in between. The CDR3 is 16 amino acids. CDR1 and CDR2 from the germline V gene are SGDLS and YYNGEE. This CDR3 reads CASSTVAPSWPGELFF. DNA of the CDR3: TGTGCCAGCAGCACAGTTGCCCCAAGTTGGCCCGGGGAGCTGTTTTTT.

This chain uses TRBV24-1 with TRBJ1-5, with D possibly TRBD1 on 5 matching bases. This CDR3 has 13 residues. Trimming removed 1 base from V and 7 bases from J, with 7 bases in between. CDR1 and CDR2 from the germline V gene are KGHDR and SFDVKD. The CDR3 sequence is CATSDFSGQPQHF. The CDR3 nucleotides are TGTGCCACCAGTGATTTCTCAGGGCAGCCCCAGCATTTT.

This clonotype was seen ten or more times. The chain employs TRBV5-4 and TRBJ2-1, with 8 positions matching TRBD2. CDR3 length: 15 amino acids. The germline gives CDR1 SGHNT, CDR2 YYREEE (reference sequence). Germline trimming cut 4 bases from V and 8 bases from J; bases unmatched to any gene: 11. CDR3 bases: TGTGCCAGCAGCCCCGGAGGCGGGGGGATGGATGAGCAGTTCTTC. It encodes CASSPGGGGMDEQFF.

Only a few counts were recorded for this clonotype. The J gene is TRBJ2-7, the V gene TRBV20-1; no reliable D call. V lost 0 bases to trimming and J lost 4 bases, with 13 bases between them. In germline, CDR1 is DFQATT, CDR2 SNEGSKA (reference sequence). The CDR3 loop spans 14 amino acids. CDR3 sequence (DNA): TGCAGTGCTAGAGATTTACAGAAGGAGTACGAGCAGTACTTC. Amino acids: CSARDLQKEYEQYF.

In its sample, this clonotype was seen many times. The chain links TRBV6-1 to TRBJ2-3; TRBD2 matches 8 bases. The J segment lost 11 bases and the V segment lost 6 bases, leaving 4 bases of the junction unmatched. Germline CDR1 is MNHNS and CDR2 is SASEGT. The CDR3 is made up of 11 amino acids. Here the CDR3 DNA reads TGTGCCAGCAGCGGACGGGGGGGGCAGTATTTT. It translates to CASSGRGGQYF.